The 23 T cell receptor beta chains listed next were all sequenced from one sample in a study of T cell responses to AZD1222 COVID-19 vaccine. The repertoire was sequenced with immunoSEQ multiplex PCR; TCRdb's copy has only in-frame clones and lacks some. The data show 90,000 to 120,000 clones, around 90% seen once. Material: peripheral blood, obtained 28 days after the second AZD1222 dose. All receptors come from an adult who received the AZD1222 COVID-19 vaccine.

V is TRBV6-5 and J is TRBJ2-5; TRBD2 aligns across 7 bases. Germline assignment: CDR1 MNHEY and CDR2 SVGAGI. This CDR3 contains 16 residues. The V and J ends lost 0 bases and 9 bases, in that order; junction bases with no gene match: 13. The DNA for the CDR3 is TGTGCCAGCAGTTACTCGACTCGGGGAGGGAGGGGTGCCCAGTACTTC. It yields the protein CASSYSTRGGRGAQYF.

This clone came up a few times. The chain uses TRBV6-2 or TRBV6-3 and TRBJ2-7; 7 bases match TRBD1. With V trimmed by 0 bases and J by 2 bases, 13 bases remained unmatched. The CDR3 has 18 amino acids. Germline V lookup: CDR1 MNHEY, CDR2 SVGEGT. The CDR3 loop is CASSYSVMTGIATYEQYF. CDR3 nucleotide sequence: TGTGCCAGCAGTTACTCGGTAATGACAGGGATAGCGACCTACGAGCAGTACTTC.

This clone was detected only once. The rearrangement uses TRBV7-2 and TRBJ2-2; 12 bases line up with TRBD2. CDR1 and CDR2 from the germline V gene are SGHTA and FQGNSA. The CDR3 is 17 residues long. With 2 bases clipped from V and 9 bases from J, the junction kept 10 bases outside the gene matches. The CDR3 is CASSLFPPTSGSRELFF. The DNA of the CDR3 is TGTGCCAGCAGCTTATTCCCCCCGACTAGCGGGAGCCGGGAGCTGTTTTTT.

The chain joins TRBV19 to TRBJ2-2, with 10 bases matching TRBD2. CDR1 is LNHDA, CDR2 SQIVND, per germline (reference sequence). The CDR3 covers 17 residues. The ends lost 1 base at V and 7 bases at J; junction bases unmatched: 9. CDR3 residues: CASSIGSGGPVGGELFF. The CDR3, as DNA: TGTGCCAGTAGTATAGGTAGCGGGGGGCCTGTAGGCGGGGAGCTGTTTTTT.

The chain couples TRBV28 to TRBJ2-2; 11 bases align to TRBD2. V trimming: 6 bases; J trimming: 8 bases; junction bases outside the gene matches: 11. The CDR3 totals 16 residues. CDR1 MDHEN and CDR2 SYDVKM come from the germline V gene. The CDR3 spells CASSLSSGGHPGELFF. CDR3 DNA sequence: TGTGCCAGCAGCCTCTCTAGCGGGGGGCACCCTGGGGAGCTGTTTTTT.

The CDR3 region has the DNA TGTGCCAGCAGCTTACTAGGGTCCAACACTGAAGCTTTCTTT. Translation gives CASSLLGSNTEAFF. The chain carries TRBV11-2 and TRBJ1-1; the D is unclear. Germline-derived CDR1 and CDR2 are SGHAT and FQNNGV. Trimming left V 2 bases short and J 2 bases short, with 9 bases between. CDR3 length equals 14 residues.

This sequence joins TRBV11-3 and TRBJ2-1; D unresolved. The V and J ends lost 4 bases and 9 bases respectively, with 10 bases between them. The CDR3 consists of 12 residues. Per germline, CDR1 SGHNT and CDR2 YENEEA. Written as DNA, the CDR3 is TGTGCCAGCAGCTCTGAGGACCGTGAGCAGTTCTTC. Its protein product is CASSSEDREQFF. The full variable domain, with the rest looked up from reference TRBV11-3 and TRBJ2-1, is EAGVVQSPRYKIIEKKQPVAFWCNPISGHNTLYWYLQNLGQGPELLIRYENEEAVDDSQLPKDRFSAERLKGVDSTLKIQPAELGDSAVYLCASSSEDREQFFGPGTRLTVL.

The chain links TRBV9 to TRBJ2-3, with 7 bases lining up with TRBD2. The germline gives CDR1 SGDLS, CDR2 YYNGEE. V lost 1 base and J lost 6; bases outside the gene matches: 11. This CDR3 spans 16 amino acids. Written as DNA, the CDR3 is TGTGCCAGCAGCGTATCTCGGGGGAGGGTCTACGATACGCAGTATTTT. This sequence encodes CASSVSRGRVYDTQYF.

V and J are TRBV6-2 or TRBV6-3 and TRBJ2-1; D is ambiguous. The CDR3 contains 11 residues. From germline, CDR1 is MNHEY and CDR2 SVGEGT. V was pared by 0 bases and J by 14 bases, with 8 bases between. CDR3 DNA: TGTGCCAGCAGTTACTCGAACGCTGAGTTCTTC. Translation: CASSYSNAEFF.

This clone appeared once. The J gene is TRBJ1-1, the V gene TRBV6-5, with 8 positions matching TRBD1. CDR1 and CDR2 from the germline V gene are MNHEY and SVGAGI. The V and J ends lost 7 bases and 8 bases, in that order; junction bases with no gene match: 3. CDR3 length: 11 residues. CDR3 in amino acids: CASTQGAEAFF. The CDR3 DNA follows: TGTGCCAGCACCCAGGGGGCCGAAGCTTTCTTT.

The gene calls are TRBV5-4 and TRBJ1-1; D unclear. Germline V gives CDR1 SGHNT, CDR2 YYREEE (reference sequence). Trimming removed 0 bases at V and 5 bases at J, with 17 bases between. The CDR3 sequence is 16 residues long. CDR3 loop: CASSLAPVRAGTEAFF. The CDR3 bases are TGTGCCAGCAGCTTGGCCCCGGTTAGGGCGGGAACTGAAGCTTTCTTT.

V usage is TRBV2 and J usage is TRBJ1-1; D is unresolved. The CDR3 covers 13 residues. V was clipped by 3 bases and J by 5 bases, with 10 bases between them. Germline V CDR1 and CDR2: SNHLY, FYNNEI. For the CDR3, the DNA is TGTGCCAGCAGTGAGAATGGGTTAACTGAAGCTTTCTTT. It encodes CASSENGLTEAFF.

V and J are TRBV4-1 and TRBJ1-6; the D gene is possibly TRBD1 (5 bases). Between the trimmed V and J ends, which lost 1 base and 8 bases, there was a span of 6 bases. Germline lookup yields CDR1 MGHRA and CDR2 YSYEKL. The CDR3 is 13 residues long. DNA for the CDR3: TGCGCCAGCAGCCAAGGGGGGGATTCACCCCTCCACTTT. Its protein product is CASSQGGDSPLHF.

This rearrangement joins TRBV15 to TRBJ2-3, with D unresolved. CDR3 length equals 15 residues. The germline V gene has CDR1 LNHNV and CDR2 YYDKDF (reference sequence). V was cut by 0 bases and J by 0 bases, with 7 bases left in between. For the CDR3, the DNA is TGTGCCACCAGCAGAGATGAAGGGAGCACAGATACGCAGTATTTT. This gives the protein CATSRDEGSTDTQYF.

This clone was observed once. This chain uses TRBV5-1 with TRBJ2-7, with 15 bases identical to TRBD2. Germline CDR1 reads SGHRS; CDR2 reads YFSETQ. The CDR3 is 15 amino acids. The V and J ends lost 4 bases and 3 bases, in that order; junction bases with no gene match: 2. CDR3 sequence reads: CASSRTSGGDYEQYF. In DNA form, the CDR3 reads TGCGCCAGCAGCAGGACTAGCGGGGGGGACTACGAGCAGTACTTC.

This chain links TRBV7-8 with TRBJ2-5; D remains ambiguous. Germline assignment: CDR1 SGHVS and CDR2 FQNEAQ. The length of the CDR3 is 11 residues. The V gene lost 2 bases and the J gene lost 5 bases, with 3 bases spanning the gap. CDR3 DNA: TGTGCCAGCAGCTTAACCGAGACCCAGTACTTC. As protein: CASSLTETQYF.

This sequence joins TRBV4-1 and TRBJ2-3, with TRBD1 matching over 9 bases. After removal of 0 bases from V and 5 bases from J, the junction contained 9 bases not matched to a gene. The CDR3 runs to 17 residues. Germline V gene data show CDR1 as MGHRA and CDR2 as YSYEKL. CDR3 region: CASSQDFPGQGQDTQYF. CDR3 nucleotide sequence: TGCGCCAGCAGCCAAGATTTCCCGGGACAGGGTCAAGATACGCAGTATTTT.

J is TRBJ2-1 and V is TRBV6-4; 15 positions match TRBD2. Looked up from germline, CDR1 is MRHNA and CDR2 is SNTAGT. Losses at the gene ends were 5 bases for V and 8 bases for J; bases not matched to a gene: 10. There are 17 residues in the CDR3. The CDR3 DNA follows: TGTGCCAGCAGTTCTGGACTAGCGGGAGGGCCAGGGGATGAGCAGTTCTTC. It translates to CASSSGLAGGPGDEQFF.

The chain couples TRBV30 to TRBJ2-7; TRBD2 agrees at 9 bases. The CDR3 covers 14 residues. The trim removed 1 base at V and 2 bases at J, leaving 3 bases unmatched. Germline loops: CDR1 GTSNPN, CDR2 SVGIG (reference sequence). The DNA for the CDR3 is TGTGCCTGGAGTGCAGCGGGAGGCACCTACGAGCAGTACTTC. Translation: CAWSAAGGTYEQYF.

This rearrangement joins TRBV7-9 to TRBJ2-1, with 8 bases fitting TRBD2. J was trimmed by 8 bases and V by 1 base; bases with no gene match: 1. The length of the CDR3 is 13 residues. CDR1 is SEHNR, CDR2 FQNEAQ, per germline (reference sequence). DNA for the CDR3: TGTGCCAGCAGCTTAGACGGGGGGGATGAGCAGTTCTTC. Its translation is CASSLDGGDEQFF.

The V call is TRBV19, the J call TRBJ1-5; D not certain. Germline V gene data show CDR1 as LNHDA and CDR2 as SQIVND (reference sequence). CDR3 size: 15 residues. The ends were cut back, 11 bases at V and 0 bases at J, with 17 bases in the middle. The CDR3 is CASSGFSNSNQPQHF. As DNA, the CDR3 is TGTGCCTCCTCCGGGTTTTCTAATAGCAATCAGCCCCAGCATTTT. The variable domain in full, with the rest retrieved from reference TRBV19 and TRBJ1-5, is DGGITQSPKYLFRKEGQNVTLSCEQNLNHDAMYWYRQDPGQGLRLIYYSQIVNDFQKGDIAEGYSVSREKKESFPLTVTSAQKNPTAFYLCASSGFSNSNQPQHFGDGTRLSIL.

V is TRBV5-6 and J is TRBJ1-2, with 7 bases matching TRBD1. The CDR3 contains 15 residues. Unmatched junction bases numbered 10, after V lost 4 bases and J lost 4 bases. In germline, CDR1 is SGHDT, CDR2 YYEEEE. CDR3 coding DNA: TGTGCCAGCAGCCTACTAGGACAGGCGGTCTATGGCTACACCTTC. Protein product: CASSLLGQAVYGYTF. The full variable domain, with the rest looked up from reference TRBV5-6 and TRBJ1-2, is DAGVTQSPTHLIKTRGQQVTLRCSPKSGHDTVSWYQQALGQGPQFIFQYYEEEERQRGNFPDRFSGHQFPNYSSELNVNALLLGDSALYLCASSLLGQAVYGYTFGSGTRLTVV.

CDR3 amino acids: CATSRVGQTNTEAFF. DNA of the CDR3: TGTGCCACCAGCAGAGTAGGACAAACAAACACTGAAGCTTTCTTT. V gene TRBV15 combines with J gene TRBJ1-1; possibly TRBD1 for D (5 bases). Trimming shortened V by 1 base and J by 2 bases, and 11 bases separated the two germline ends. This CDR3 region has 15 residues. Germline CDR1 reads LNHNV; CDR2 reads YYDKDF (reference sequence).